This T cell receptor beta chain was observed in a study of T cells in Graves' hyperthyroidism and ophthalmopathy. As concerns this clonotype: No antigen is known for it.

Study-wide results and caveats: The majority of expanded thyroid clonotypes above 0.001 also appeared in blood.

The study defined stable Graves' hyperthyroidism as no ophthalmopathy progression within 18 months. What was amplified from RNA transcripts were TCR beta CDR3 regions. HTBI primers were used for first-round RT-PCR of the TCR CDR3. TCRdb ran MiXCR on the multiplex PCR reads and lists one entry per CDR3 protein. The profile shows some 700,000 distinct CDR3 sequences, roughly 17% of them singletons. This CDR3 is built from 13 residues. V was cut by 6 bases and J by 2 bases, with 13 bases left in between. The germline gives CDR1 DFQATT, CDR2 SNEGSKA (reference sequence). This clonotype was obtained from a man in his forties or fifties with Graves' hyperthyroidism. The sample taken for sequencing was blood. The V gene is TRBV20-1, the J gene TRBJ1-2; the D is unclear. CDR3 nucleotide sequence: TGCAGTGCCCCCCAAGGGAGCAACTATGGCTACACCTTC. Protein sequence: CSAPQGSNYGYTF.